This T cell receptor beta chain was captured in a study of shared clonotypes between healthy human individuals. Turning to the study itself: Donor ages ranged 18 to 49 years: a couple of women, a few men.

About this clone itself: Other DNA sequences of this sample code for an identical CDR3.

Repertoires were generated with immunoSEQ multiplex PCR, while TCRdb's copy carries only in-frame clones and drops some. The sample yields about 2.3 million clones, 85% to 95% seen once. The sequencing sample was made of naive CD4+ T cells from PBMCs. As for subset: CD45RA+ positively selected. The source of this sequence is a man younger than 35 in good health. Some clones in this sample may be carry-over from other donors' samples.

CDR3 nucleotide sequence: TGTGCCAGCTCACCGACAGCCCAAGAGACCCAGTACTTC. Amino acid sequence: CASSPTAQETQYF. The J gene is TRBJ2-5, the V gene TRBV18; maybe TRBD1 (5 bases). V lost 3 bases, J lost 1 base, and 6 bases lay in between. Germline CDR1 KGHSH, CDR2 LQKENI. This CDR3 region has 13 residues. The whole variable domain, filled in from reference TRBV18 and TRBJ2-5, reads NAGVMQNPRHLVRRRGQEARLRCSPMKGHSHVYWYRQLPEEGLKFMVYLQKENIIDESGMPKERFSAEFPKEGPSILRIQQVVRGDSAAYFCASSPTAQETQYFGPGTRLLVL.